These T cell receptor beta chains were read from a single sample in a study of early T cells in non-severe SARS-CoV-2 infection. TCRdb fed the 5' RACE reads into MiXCR, producing one record per CDR3 protein. The repertoire has around 23,000 distinct CDR3 sequences, just under 4.5% of them found once; the top ten carry 15% to 20%. Specimen: whole blood. All receptors derive from an adult who was a healthcare worker with PCR-confirmed SARS-CoV-2 infection or an uninfected control (not recorded which). CDR3s include the opening cysteine and the closing phenylalanine or tryptophan. Each record gives: D gene, J gene, V gene, clone size, CDR3 protein, CDR3 DNA. D genes are given only for firm matches. The listing skips clone size in some rows; elsewhere it reads once, few, many or a size class.

TRBD2	TRBJ2-1	TRBV30	few	CAWSERTGRGRTSGTRQFF	TGTGCCTGGAGTGAAAGGACAGGGAGAGGGAGGACTAGCGGAACGCGCCAGTTCTTC
TRBD2	TRBJ2-3	TRBV15	NA	CATSSTSGTDTQYF	TGTGCCACCAGCTCGACTAGCGGCACAGATACGCAGTATTTT
TRBD2	TRBJ2-1	TRBV6-2/TRBV6-3	few	CASRDLAGSSYNEQFF	TGTGCCAGCAGGGATCTAGCGGGGAGCTCCTACAATGAGCAGTTCTTC
NA	TRBJ2-7	TRBV7-2	many	CASSLGSAGLPYEQYF	TGTGCCAGCAGCTTAGGGTCGGCGGGCCTCCCCTACGAGCAGTACTTC
NA	TRBJ2-2	TRBV12-3/TRBV12-4	many	CASSPSWSNTGELFF	TGTGCCAGCAGTCCCTCTTGGTCGAACACCGGGGAGCTGTTTTTT
NA	TRBJ2-7	TRBV28	many	CASQYRDEQYF	TGTGCCAGCCAGTATCGCGACGAGCAGTACTTC
NA	TRBJ2-1	TRBV18	many	CASSPSSLRGIGDEQFF	TGTGCCAGCTCACCATCAAGTCTTCGCGGGATAGGCGATGAGCAGTTCTTC
NA	TRBJ2-6	TRBV21-1	few	CASSPRHRDPRGYSGANVLTF	TGTGCCAGCAGCCCAAGGCATCGGGACCCCCGAGGGTACTCTGGGGCCAACGTCCTGACTTTC
NA	TRBJ2-1	TRBV2	many	CASSGTTRYRYNEQFF	TGTGCCAGCAGCGGTACGACTAGATACAGATACAATGAGCAGTTCTTC
NA	TRBJ2-1	TRBV2	many	CASKLGTPSIYEQFF	TGTGCCAGCAAGCTCGGGACTCCCTCCATATATGAGCAGTTCTTC
NA	TRBJ2-7	TRBV24-1	many	CATSEPDSYEQYF	TGTGCCACCAGTGAGCCTGACAGTTACGAGCAGTACTTC
NA	TRBJ1-5	TRBV6-1	NA	CASSESASVRNQPQHF	TGTGCCAGCAGTGAATCGGCCTCCGTCCGCAATCAGCCCCAGCATTTT
TRBD1	TRBJ2-7	TRBV7-2	many	CASSPGTGKQYF	TGTGCCAGCAGCCCTGGGACAGGGAAGCAGTACTTC
TRBD1	TRBJ1-6	TRBV4-2	medium-sized	CASSQFDPTGDNSPLHF	TGTGCCAGCAGCCAGTTCGACCCGACAGGGGATAATTCACCCCTCCACTTT
NA	TRBJ1-2	TRBV21-1	NA	CASSNHRGPMNGYTF	TGTGCCAGCAGCAACCACAGGGGGCCCATGAATGGCTACACCTTC
TRBD1	TRBJ2-4	TRBV7-9	many	CASSLAFATGVAKNIQYF	TGTGCCAGCAGCTTAGCGTTTGCGACAGGGGTAGCCAAAAACATTCAGTACTTC
NA	TRBJ1-1	TRBV18	NA	CASSPREGTTEAFF	TGTGCCAGCTCACCAAGGGAGGGGACCACTGAAGCTTTCTTT
NA	TRBJ2-5	TRBV21-1	many	CASSKHQGGRNETQYF	TGTGCCAGCAGCAAACACCAGGGTGGCAGAAACGAGACCCAGTACTTC
TRBD1	TRBJ2-2	TRBV7-6	once	CASNRDRGTGELFF	TGTGCCAGCAACAGGGACAGGGGCACCGGGGAGCTGTTTTTT
NA	TRBJ1-1	TRBV3-1	NA	CASSQEGQRLNTEAFF	TGTGCCAGCAGCCAAGAAGGACAACGGTTGAACACTGAAGCTTTCTTT
TRBD1	TRBJ2-5	TRBV19	NA	CASIPGQGRETQYF	TGTGCCAGTATTCCGGGACAGGGGCGCGAGACCCAGTACTTC
NA	TRBJ1-1	TRBV28	few	CASSFQLNEAFF	TGTGCCAGCAGTTTTCAGCTTAATGAAGCTTTCTTT
TRBD2	TRBJ2-1	TRBV20-1	many	CSASVQLAGDDEQFF	TGCAGTGCTAGTGTCCAACTAGCGGGAGATGATGAGCAGTTCTTC
TRBD2	TRBJ2-1	TRBV5-1	many	CASSGLLAGYNEQFF	TGCGCCAGCAGTGGTTTACTAGCGGGGTACAATGAGCAGTTCTTC
TRBD1	TRBJ2-1	TRBV7-2	many	CASSPRQGSVNEQFF	TGTGCCAGCAGCCCCCGACAGGGGTCAGTCAATGAGCAGTTCTTC
NA	TRBJ2-1	TRBV7-2	many	CASSLVGLSLNEQFF	TGTGCCAGCAGCTTAGTGGGGCTTAGTCTCAATGAGCAGTTCTTC
TRBD1	TRBJ1-5	TRBV5-6	many	CASSLGTGPIQPQHF	TGTGCCAGCAGCTTGGGGACAGGCCCAATTCAGCCCCAGCATTTT
TRBD1	TRBJ2-1	TRBV7-9	NA	CASSPKQGGFYNEQFF	TGTGCCAGCAGCCCCAAACAGGGGGGATTTTACAATGAGCAGTTCTTC
TRBD1	TRBJ2-2	TRBV14	few	CASSRVDRRTGELFF	TGTGCCAGCAGCCGGGTGGACAGGCGCACCGGGGAGCTGTTTTTT
NA	TRBJ2-7	TRBV16	many	CASSLVGHEQYF	TGTGCCAGCAGCCTCGTTGGTCACGAGCAGTACTTC
NA	TRBJ2-5	TRBV27	medium-sized	CASSLAPRSTAQYF	TGTGCCAGCAGTTTGGCACCTAGATCTACGGCCCAGTACTTC
NA	TRBJ2-1	TRBV20-1	many	CSAVGGGPYNEQFF	TGCAGTGCTGTCGGGGGCGGCCCATACAATGAGCAGTTCTTC
NA	TRBJ2-3	TRBV21-1	NA	CASSKLGLARPTDTQYF	TGTGCCAGCAGCAAGTTAGGACTAGCGAGACCCACAGATACGCAGTATTTT
NA	TRBJ2-1	TRBV4-3	NA	CASSQDGPGFDEQFF	TGCGCCAGCAGCCAAGATGGGCCCGGGTTCGATGAGCAGTTCTTC
TRBD2	TRBJ2-5	TRBV3-1	many	CASSLLAGGLETQYF	TGTGCCAGCAGCCTTCTAGCGGGAGGTTTAGAGACCCAGTACTTC
NA	TRBJ2-1	TRBV7-2	many	CASSLGSPNEQFF	TGTGCCAGCAGCTTAGGTAGTCCCAATGAGCAGTTCTTC
NA	TRBJ1-1	TRBV7-2	many	CASSPKTGTEAFF	TGTGCCAGCAGCCCCAAGACTGGCACTGAAGCTTTCTTT
NA	TRBJ2-1	TRBV20-1	medium-sized	CSARRRDEQFF	TGCAGTGCTAGAAGGAGAGATGAGCAGTTCTTC
NA	TRBJ2-7	TRBV18	few	CASQGPLQSSYEQYF	TGTGCCAGCCAAGGGCCCCTACAGAGCTCCTACGAGCAGTACTTC
NA	TRBJ1-3	TRBV5-1	NA	CASSPYDAGGGNTIYF	TGCGCCAGCTCCCCGTACGACGCGGGGGGTGGAAACACCATATATTTT
TRBD2	TRBJ2-1	TRBV29-1	medium-sized	CSAGTSVDYNEQFF	TGCAGCGCCGGGACTAGCGTTGACTACAATGAGCAGTTCTTC
NA	TRBJ2-1	TRBV20-1	few	CSAPTGLNSYNEQFF	TGCAGTGCCCCGACCGGACTAAATTCCTACAATGAGCAGTTCTTC
TRBD1	TRBJ2-3	TRBV7-2	many	CASRKTGPDTQYF	TGTGCCAGCAGGAAGACAGGGCCAGATACGCAGTATTTT
NA	TRBJ2-1	TRBV21-1	many	CASSKGPGPSSSYNEQFF	TGTGCCAGCAGCAAAGGCCCGGGACCCAGCAGCTCCTACAATGAGCAGTTCTTC
NA	TRBJ1-3	TRBV29-1	many	CSVDPGADTIYF	TGCAGCGTTGATCCGGGGGCGGACACCATATATTTT
TRBD2	TRBJ2-1	TRBV6-2/TRBV6-3	NA	CASGSGRPSNEQFF	TGTGCCAGCGGTAGCGGGAGGCCGTCCAATGAGCAGTTCTTC
NA	TRBJ2-7	TRBV6-6	many	CASSYSMASYEQYF	TGTGCCAGCAGTTACTCGATGGCATCCTACGAGCAGTACTTC
NA	TRBJ1-2	TRBV12-5	NA	CASGLERDIGYTF	TGTGCTAGTGGTTTGGAAAGGGACATTGGCTACACCTTC
TRBD1	TRBJ1-1	TRBV5-1	many	CASSLQGAGPNTEAFF	TGCGCCAGCAGCTTGCAGGGGGCCGGGCCGAACACTGAAGCTTTCTTT
NA	TRBJ1-2	TRBV19	NA	CASRQAVSTNYGYTF	TGTGCCAGTAGACAGGCGGTATCAACTAACTATGGCTACACCTTC
TRBD1	TRBJ2-7	TRBV28	many	CASSGTGSYEQYF	TGTGCCAGCAGTGGGACAGGGTCCTACGAGCAGTACTTC
NA	TRBJ2-1	TRBV29-1	NA	CSVEGLANYNEQFF	TGCAGCGTTGAAGGGCTAGCGAACTACAATGAGCAGTTCTTC
TRBD1	TRBJ1-3	TRBV7-2	NA	CASGQGRGYTIYF	TGTGCCAGTGGGCAGGGCAGGGGGTACACCATATATTTT
TRBD1	TRBJ2-6	TRBV5-6	many	CASSSGQPHSIGANVLTF	TGTGCCAGCAGCTCGGGACAGCCCCACAGTATTGGGGCCAACGTCCTGACTTTC